One sample yielded the 3 T cell receptor beta chains listed below, sequenced in a study of T-cell memory formation after mild COVID-19. MiXCR, run by TCRdb on the 5' RACE reads, gives a single entry per CDR3 protein. This repertoire shows around 190,000 distinct CDR3 sequences, around a sixth found once; its top ten account for 3.9%. Sequencing was performed on PBMCs or a T cell subset sorted from them (not recorded which). Receptors were obtained from a man aged 18 to 30 who had mild COVID-19 (a few samples of this study predate the infection). Cell type and time point are not known.

This clonotype was observed a handful of times. The V and J genes are TRBV11-2 and TRBJ2-5, with TRBD1 matching 8 bases. Germline CDR1 is SGHAT and CDR2 is FQNNGV. V shed 6 bases, J shed 4 bases, and the junction held 1 base outside the gene matches. The length of the CDR3 is 12 residues. The CDR3 loop is CASRGQGETQYF. The CDR3 DNA reads as TGTGCCAGCAGAGGACAGGGAGAGACCCAGTACTTC. Looking up the rest from reference TRBV11-2 and TRBJ2-5 gives the full variable domain: EAGVAQSPRYKIIEKRQSVAFWCNPISGHATLYWYQQILGQGPKLLIQFQNNGVVDDSQLPKDRFSAERLKGVDSTLKIQPAKLEDSAVYLCASRGQGETQYFGPGTRLLVL.

This clonotype was found a few times. The J gene is TRBJ2-3, the V gene TRBV6-7; 10 nucleotides align to TRBD2. TRBV6-7 belongs to the ORF category, with a function that is uncertain. V was clipped by 5 bases and J by 5 bases; unmatched bases: 7. This CDR3 contains 15 residues. CDR3 sequence reads: CASSAPGLAKDTQYF. For the CDR3, the DNA is TGTGCCAGCAGTGCCCCGGGACTAGCGAAAGATACGCAGTATTTT.

This clonotype was detected only a few times. The gene calls are TRBV6-2 or TRBV6-3 and TRBJ1-2; tentative D call: TRBD1 (6 bases). This CDR3 is 12 amino acids long. The V end lost 0 bases, the J end lost 7 bases, and 6 bases lay between the germline ends. Germline V gene data show CDR1 as MNHEY and CDR2 as SVGEGT. The CDR3 nucleotides read TGTGCCAGCAGTTACTCGGACAGTGGCTACACCTTC. Residues: CASSYSDSGYTF.